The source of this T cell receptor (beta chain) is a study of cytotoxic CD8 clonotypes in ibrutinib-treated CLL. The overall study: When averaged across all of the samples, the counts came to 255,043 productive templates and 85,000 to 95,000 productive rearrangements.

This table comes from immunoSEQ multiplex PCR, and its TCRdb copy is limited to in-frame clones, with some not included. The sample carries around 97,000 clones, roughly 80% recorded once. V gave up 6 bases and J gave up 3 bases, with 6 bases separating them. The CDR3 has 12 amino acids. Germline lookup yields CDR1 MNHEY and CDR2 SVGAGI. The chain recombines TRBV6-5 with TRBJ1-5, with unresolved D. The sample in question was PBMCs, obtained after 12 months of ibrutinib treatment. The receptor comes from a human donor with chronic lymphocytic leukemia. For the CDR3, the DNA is TGTGCCAGCAGGGCAGCCAATCAGCCCCAGCATTTT. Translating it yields CASRAANQPQHF.